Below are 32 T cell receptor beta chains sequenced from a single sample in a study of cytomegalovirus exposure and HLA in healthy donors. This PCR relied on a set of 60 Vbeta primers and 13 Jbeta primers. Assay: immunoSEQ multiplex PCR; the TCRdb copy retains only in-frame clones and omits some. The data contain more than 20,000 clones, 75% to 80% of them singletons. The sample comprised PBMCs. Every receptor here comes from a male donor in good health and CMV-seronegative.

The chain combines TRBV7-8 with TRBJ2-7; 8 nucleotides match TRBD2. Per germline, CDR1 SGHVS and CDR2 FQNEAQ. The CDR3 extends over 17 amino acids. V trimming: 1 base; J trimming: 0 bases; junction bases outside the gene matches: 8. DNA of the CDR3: TGTGCCAGCAGCTTAGGGCTAGCGGGCGATAGCTCCTACGAGCAGTACTTC. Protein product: CASSLGLAGDSSYEQYF.

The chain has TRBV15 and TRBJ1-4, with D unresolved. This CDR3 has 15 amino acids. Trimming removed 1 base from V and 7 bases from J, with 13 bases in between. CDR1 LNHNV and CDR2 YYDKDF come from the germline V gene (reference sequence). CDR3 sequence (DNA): TGTGCCACCAGCAGAGTGGGCGTGGGAGGTGAAAAACTGTTTTTT. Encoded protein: CATSRVGVGGEKLFF.

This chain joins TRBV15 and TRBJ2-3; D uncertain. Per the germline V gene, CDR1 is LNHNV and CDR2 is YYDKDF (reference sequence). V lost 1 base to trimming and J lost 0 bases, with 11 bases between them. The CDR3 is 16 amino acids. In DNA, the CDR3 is TGTGCCACCAGCAGAGTGCCCTTCACTAGCACAGATACGCAGTATTTT. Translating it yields CATSRVPFTSTDTQYF.

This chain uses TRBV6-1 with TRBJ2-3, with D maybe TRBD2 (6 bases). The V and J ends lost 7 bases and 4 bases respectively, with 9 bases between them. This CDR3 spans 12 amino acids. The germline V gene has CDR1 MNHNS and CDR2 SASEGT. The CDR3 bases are TGTGCCAGCAAGACGGGGGCAGATACGCAGTATTTT. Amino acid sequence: CASKTGADTQYF.

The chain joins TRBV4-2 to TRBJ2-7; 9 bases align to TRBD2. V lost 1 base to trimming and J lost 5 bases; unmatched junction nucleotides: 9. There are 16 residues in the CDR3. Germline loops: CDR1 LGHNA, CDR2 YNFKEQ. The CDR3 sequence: CASSQVWGGGAHEQYF. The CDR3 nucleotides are TGTGCCAGCAGCCAAGTATGGGGCGGGGGGGCCCACGAGCAGTACTTC.

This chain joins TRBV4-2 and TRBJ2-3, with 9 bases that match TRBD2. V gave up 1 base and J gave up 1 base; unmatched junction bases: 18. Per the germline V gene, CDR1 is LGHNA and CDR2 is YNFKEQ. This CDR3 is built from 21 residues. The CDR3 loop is CASSQVASGGLLKGGTDTQYF. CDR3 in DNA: TGTGCCAGCAGCCAAGTCGCAAGCGGGGGGCTATTAAAAGGAGGCACAGATACGCAGTATTTT.

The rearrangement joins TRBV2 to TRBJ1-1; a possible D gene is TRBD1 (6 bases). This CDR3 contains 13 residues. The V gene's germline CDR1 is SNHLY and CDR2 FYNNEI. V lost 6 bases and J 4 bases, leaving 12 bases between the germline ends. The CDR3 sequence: CASRGAWGTEAFF. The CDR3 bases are TGTGCCAGCAGGGGGGCCTGGGGCACTGAAGCTTTCTTT.

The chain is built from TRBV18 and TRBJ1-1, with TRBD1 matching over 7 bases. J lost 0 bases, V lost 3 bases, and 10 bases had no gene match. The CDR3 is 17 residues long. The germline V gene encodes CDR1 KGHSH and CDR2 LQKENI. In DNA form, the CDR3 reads TGTGCCAGCTCACCTCAAGCCCTTGGACAGGTGAACACTGAAGCTTTCTTT. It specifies CASSPQALGQVNTEAFF.

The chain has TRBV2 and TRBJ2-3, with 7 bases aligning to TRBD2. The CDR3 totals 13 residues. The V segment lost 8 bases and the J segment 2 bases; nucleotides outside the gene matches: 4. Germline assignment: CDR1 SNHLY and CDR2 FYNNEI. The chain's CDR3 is CASASGNTDTQYF. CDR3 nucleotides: TGTGCCAGCGCTAGCGGAAACACAGATACGCAGTATTTT.

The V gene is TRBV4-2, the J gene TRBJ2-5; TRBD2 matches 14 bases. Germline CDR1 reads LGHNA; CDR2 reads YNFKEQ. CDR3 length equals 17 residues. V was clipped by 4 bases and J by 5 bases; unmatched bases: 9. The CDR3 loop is CASSPASGLAGVETQYF. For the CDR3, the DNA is TGTGCCAGCAGCCCCGCCTCGGGACTAGCGGGAGTTGAGACCCAGTACTTC.

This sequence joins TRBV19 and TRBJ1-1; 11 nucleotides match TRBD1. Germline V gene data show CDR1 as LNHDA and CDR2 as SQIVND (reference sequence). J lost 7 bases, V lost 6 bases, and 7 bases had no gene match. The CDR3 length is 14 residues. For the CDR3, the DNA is TGTGCCAGTAGGGGGACAGGGGGTATGAATGAAGCTTTCTTT. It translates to CASRGTGGMNEAFF.

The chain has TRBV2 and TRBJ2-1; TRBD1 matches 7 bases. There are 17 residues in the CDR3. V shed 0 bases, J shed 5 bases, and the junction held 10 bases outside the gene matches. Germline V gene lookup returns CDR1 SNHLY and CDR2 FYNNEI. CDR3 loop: CASSEAREGALNNEQFF. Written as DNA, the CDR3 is TGTGCCAGCAGTGAAGCGCGCGAGGGGGCCCTAAACAATGAGCAGTTCTTC.

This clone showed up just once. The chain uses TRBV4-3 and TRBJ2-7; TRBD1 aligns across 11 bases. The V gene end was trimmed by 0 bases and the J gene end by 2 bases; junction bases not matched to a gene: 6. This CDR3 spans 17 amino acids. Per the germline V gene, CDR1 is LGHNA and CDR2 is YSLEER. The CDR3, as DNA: TGCGCCAGCAGCCAAGATTTGGGGGACAGGGGGGCCTACGAGCAGTACTTC. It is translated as CASSQDLGDRGAYEQYF.

The CDR3 DNA sequence: TGTGCCAGCAGTCCCCACAGGGACACTGAAGCTTTCTTT. Translating it yields CASSPHRDTEAFF. This chain links TRBV27 with TRBJ1-1, with D maybe TRBD1 (6 bases). Trimming removed 5 bases at V and 3 bases at J, with 10 bases between. CDR1 is MNHEY and CDR2 is SMNVEV in the germline V gene (reference sequence). The CDR3 is 13 amino acids.

The DNA for the CDR3 is TGTGCCATCAGTTCTAGCGGGGAGGGAGATACGCAGTATTTT. Its translation is CAISSSGEGDTQYF. The chain is built from TRBV10-3 and TRBJ2-3; TRBD2 matches at 9 bases. The V gene end was trimmed by 5 bases and the J gene end by 5 bases; junction bases not matched to a gene: 5. Germline-derived CDR1 and CDR2 are ENHRY and SYGVKD. The CDR3 is made up of 14 amino acids.

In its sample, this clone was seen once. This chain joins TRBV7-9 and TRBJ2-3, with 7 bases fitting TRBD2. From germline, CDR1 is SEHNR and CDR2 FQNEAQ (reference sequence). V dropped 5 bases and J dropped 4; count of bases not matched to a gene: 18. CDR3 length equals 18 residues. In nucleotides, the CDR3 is TGTGCCAGCAGCGGGTCTAGGAGGGCGGGGGATGCGGCAGATACGCAGTATTTT. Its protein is CASSGSRRAGDAADTQYF.

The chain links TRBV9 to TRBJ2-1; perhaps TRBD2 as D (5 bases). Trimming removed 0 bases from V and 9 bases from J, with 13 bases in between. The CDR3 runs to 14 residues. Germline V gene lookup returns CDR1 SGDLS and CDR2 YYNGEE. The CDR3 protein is CASSVGSRAGEQFF. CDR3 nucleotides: TGTGCCAGCAGCGTAGGGAGCCGGGCGGGTGAGCAGTTCTTC.

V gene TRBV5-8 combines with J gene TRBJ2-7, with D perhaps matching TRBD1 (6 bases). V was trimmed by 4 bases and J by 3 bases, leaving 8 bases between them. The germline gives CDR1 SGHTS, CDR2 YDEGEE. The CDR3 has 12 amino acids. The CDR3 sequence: CASSGTIYEQYF. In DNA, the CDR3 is TGTGCCAGCAGCGGGACAATCTACGAGCAGTACTTC.

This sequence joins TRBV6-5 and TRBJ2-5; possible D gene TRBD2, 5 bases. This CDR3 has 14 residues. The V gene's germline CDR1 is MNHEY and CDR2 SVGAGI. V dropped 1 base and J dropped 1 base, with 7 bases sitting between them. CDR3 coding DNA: TGTGCCAGCAGTTACTACCGGGGCCAAGAGACCCAGTACTTC. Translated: CASSYYRGQETQYF.

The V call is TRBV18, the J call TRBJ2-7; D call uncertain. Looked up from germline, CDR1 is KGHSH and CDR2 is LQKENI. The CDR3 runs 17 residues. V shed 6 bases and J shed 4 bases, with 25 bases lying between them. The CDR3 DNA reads TGTGCCAGCTCGCCCTCCCTCGACTTCAGAAACCGTTACGAGCAGTACTTC. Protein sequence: CASSPSLDFRNRYEQYF.

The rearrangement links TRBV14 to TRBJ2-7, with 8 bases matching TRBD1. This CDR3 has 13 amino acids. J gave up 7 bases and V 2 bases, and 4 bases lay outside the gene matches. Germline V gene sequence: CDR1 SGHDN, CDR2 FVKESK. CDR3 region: CASSQIRQGEQYF. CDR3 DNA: TGTGCCAGCAGCCAAATAAGACAGGGGGAGCAGTACTTC.

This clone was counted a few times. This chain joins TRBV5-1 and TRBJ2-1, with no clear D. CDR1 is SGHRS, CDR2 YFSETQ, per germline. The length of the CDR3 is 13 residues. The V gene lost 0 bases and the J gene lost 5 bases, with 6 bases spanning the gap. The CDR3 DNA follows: TGCGCCAGCAGCTTGGCCGCAGACAATGAGCAGTTCTTC. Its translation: CASSLAADNEQFF.

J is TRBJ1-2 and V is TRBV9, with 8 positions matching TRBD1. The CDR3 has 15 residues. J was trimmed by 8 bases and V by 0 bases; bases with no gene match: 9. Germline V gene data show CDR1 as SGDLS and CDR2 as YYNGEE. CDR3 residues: CASSVVTTGEGGYTF. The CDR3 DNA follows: TGTGCCAGCAGCGTAGTAACGACAGGGGAGGGCGGCTACACCTTC.

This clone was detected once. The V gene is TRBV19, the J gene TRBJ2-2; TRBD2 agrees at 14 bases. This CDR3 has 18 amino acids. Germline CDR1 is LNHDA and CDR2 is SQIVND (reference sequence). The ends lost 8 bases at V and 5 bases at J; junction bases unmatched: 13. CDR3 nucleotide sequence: TGTGCCAGTTGCTGGGGACTAGCGGGAGCCCCGGGGACCGGGGAGCTGTTTTTT. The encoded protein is CASCWGLAGAPGTGELFF.

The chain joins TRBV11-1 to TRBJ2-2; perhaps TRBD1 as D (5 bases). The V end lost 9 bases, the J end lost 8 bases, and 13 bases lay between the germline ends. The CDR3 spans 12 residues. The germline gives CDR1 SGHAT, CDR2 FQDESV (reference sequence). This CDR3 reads CASKGATGELFF. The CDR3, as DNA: TGTGCCAGTAAAGGGGCGACGGGGGAGCTGTTTTTT.

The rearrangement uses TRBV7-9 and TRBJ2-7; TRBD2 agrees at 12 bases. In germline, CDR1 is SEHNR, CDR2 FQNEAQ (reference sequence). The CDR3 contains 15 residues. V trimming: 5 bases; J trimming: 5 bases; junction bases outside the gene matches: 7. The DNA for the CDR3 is TGTGCCAGCAGCAGGACTAGCGGGATTGCCCACGAGCAGTACTTC. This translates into CASSRTSGIAHEQYF. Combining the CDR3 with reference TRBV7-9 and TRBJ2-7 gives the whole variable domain DTGVSQNPRHKITKRGQNVTFRCDPISEHNRLYWYRQTLGQGPEFLTYFQNEAQLEKSRLLSDRFSAERPKGSFSTLEIQRTEQGDSAMYLCASSRTSGIAHEQYFGPGTRLTVT.

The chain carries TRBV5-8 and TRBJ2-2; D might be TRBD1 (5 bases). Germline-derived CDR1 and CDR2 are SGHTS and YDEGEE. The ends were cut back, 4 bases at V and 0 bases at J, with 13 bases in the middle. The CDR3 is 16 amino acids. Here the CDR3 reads CASSKQVIANTGELFF. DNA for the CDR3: TGTGCCAGCAGCAAACAGGTCATCGCGAACACCGGGGAGCTGTTTTTT. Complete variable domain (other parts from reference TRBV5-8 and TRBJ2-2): EAGVTQSPTHLIKTRGQQATLRCSPISGHTSVYWYQQALGLGLQFLLWYDEGEERNRGNFPPRFSGRQFPNYSSELNVNALELEDSALYLCASSKQVIANTGELFFGEGSRLTVL.

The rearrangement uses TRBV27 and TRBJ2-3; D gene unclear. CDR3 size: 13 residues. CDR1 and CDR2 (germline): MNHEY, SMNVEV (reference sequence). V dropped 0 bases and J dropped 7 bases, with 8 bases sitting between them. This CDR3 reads CASSLSGSYTQYF. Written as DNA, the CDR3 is TGTGCCAGCAGTTTATCGGGCAGTTATACGCAGTATTTT.

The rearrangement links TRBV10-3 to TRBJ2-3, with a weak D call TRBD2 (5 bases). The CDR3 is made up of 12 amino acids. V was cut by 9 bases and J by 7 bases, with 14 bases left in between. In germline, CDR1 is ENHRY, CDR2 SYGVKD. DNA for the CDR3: TGTGCCATTTTGACCCCCGGGAATACGCAGTATTTT. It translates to CAILTPGNTQYF.

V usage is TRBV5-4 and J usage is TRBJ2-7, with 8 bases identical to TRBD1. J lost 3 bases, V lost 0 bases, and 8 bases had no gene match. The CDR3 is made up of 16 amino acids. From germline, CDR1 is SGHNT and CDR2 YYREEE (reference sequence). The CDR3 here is CASSLALGQGNYEQYF. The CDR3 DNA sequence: TGTGCCAGCAGCTTGGCCCTAGGACAGGGTAACTACGAGCAGTACTTC.

This CDR3 is CASSLTGTDCNEQFF. CDR3 bases: TGTGCCAGTAGTTTGACCGGGACAGACTGCAATGAGCAGTTCTTC. The rearrangement joins TRBV19 to TRBJ2-1, with TRBD1 matching 7 bases. The CDR3 spans 15 residues. Germline lookup yields CDR1 LNHDA and CDR2 SQIVND (reference sequence). V was pared by 5 bases and J by 6 bases, with 10 bases of the junction left unmatched.

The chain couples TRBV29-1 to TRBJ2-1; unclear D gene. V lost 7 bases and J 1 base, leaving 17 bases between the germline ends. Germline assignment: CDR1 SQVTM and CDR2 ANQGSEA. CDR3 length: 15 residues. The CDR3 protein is CSAGVVAESYNEQFF. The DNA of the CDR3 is TGCAGCGCTGGAGTAGTGGCAGAGTCCTACAATGAGCAGTTCTTC.